The sequence of this T cell receptor (beta chain) was determined in a study of blood T cell repertoires in COVID-19. Study context: Samples taken during acute and convalescent COVID-19 were collected in the United States, Italy and Spain. The analysed material was cDNA or gDNA that came from T cells, B-cell-depleted T cells, or PBMCs.

In the original workflow: For nucleated cells, counts were estimated from reference gene primer amplification. Data came from immunoSEQ multiplex PCR; TCRdb stores just in-frame clones and leaves some out. The V and J calls and clone size are taken from that table; D and trimming were inferred from the DNA. Counted here are 10,000 to 15,000 clones, around 83% occurring once; the ten biggest clones make up approximately 25%. V lost 5 bases to trimming and J lost 7 bases, with 12 bases between them. CDR1 and CDR2 (germline): SGHTA, FQGNSA. This CDR3 has 13 amino acids. Sequences were obtained from peripheral blood. This chain connects TRBV7-2 to TRBJ2-1; D not resolved. This TCR came from a man in his forties with active or convalescent COVID-19. CDR3: CASSLMVSNEQFF. In DNA form, the CDR3 reads TGTGCCAGCAGCCTAATGGTCTCGAATGAGCAGTTCTTC.